A single sample gave rise to the 16 T cell receptor beta chains below, sequenced in a study of shared clonotypes between healthy human individuals. Assay used: immunoSEQ multiplex PCR; TCRdb lists only in-frame clones, some missing. The table lists 400,000 to 600,000 clones, almost 80% of them singletons, with approximately 12% in the top ten. Sample: PBMCs. The origin of the receptors is a woman aged 40 to 50 in good health. Some clones in this sample may be carry-over from other donors' samples.

The genes are TRBV18 and TRBJ2-7; TRBD2 aligns across 9 bases. Germline trimming cut 3 bases from V and 0 bases from J; bases unmatched to any gene: 6. Per the germline V gene, CDR1 is KGHSH and CDR2 is LQKENI. The CDR3 runs 16 residues. CDR3 bases: TGTGCCAGCTCACCCAGGACTAGCGACAGCTCCTACGAGCAGTACTTC. It yields the protein CASSPRTSDSSYEQYF.

Turning to this clone: One end of the junction varies from germline; a read error may be responsible. The V gene is TRBV28, the J gene TRBJ1-2, with D possibly matching TRBD1 (5 bases). The germline gives CDR1 MDHEN, CDR2 SYDVKM. CDR3 length equals 14 residues. The CDR3 nucleotides read TGTGCCAGCAATTTACAGGCGGTCCACTATGGCTACACCTTC. This encodes CASNLQAVHYGYTF.

In the case of this clone: A far larger clone is just one base off, so this is likely a read error. Other DNA sequences in this specimen translate into the identical CDR3. V is TRBV28 and J is TRBJ1-1; D might be TRBD1 (5 bases). Looked up from germline, CDR1 is MDHEN and CDR2 is SYDVKM. Trimming took off 6 bases at V and 1 base at J, with 12 bases between the two ends. The length of the CDR3 is 14 residues. The chain's CDR3 is CASRRWGENTEAFF. In DNA, the CDR3 is TGTGCCAGCAGGAGGTGGGGGGAGAACACTGAAGCTTTCTTT.

The chain employs TRBV18 and TRBJ2-7; D gene unclear. V lost 8 bases, J lost 2 bases, and 13 bases lay in between. CDR1 KGHSH and CDR2 LQKENI come from the germline V gene. The CDR3 loop spans 13 amino acids. This chain's CDR3 is CASLIPGAYEQYF. The CDR3 DNA is TGTGCCAGCCTGATCCCCGGTGCCTACGAGCAGTACTTC.

The rearrangement joins TRBV7-8 to TRBJ2-7; 8 bases match TRBD2. The CDR3 length is 17 residues. V shed 5 bases, J shed 2 bases, and the junction held 14 bases outside the gene matches. Germline CDR1 SGHVS, CDR2 FQNEAQ. The CDR3: CASSAPGLDVVTYEQYF. The CDR3 nucleotides are TGTGCCAGCAGCGCACCGGGACTAGACGTCGTCACCTACGAGCAGTACTTC.

The chain carries TRBV14 and TRBJ2-2; TRBD1 is a possible D gene (5 bases). V lost 1 base and J 5 bases, leaving 8 bases between the germline ends. Per germline, CDR1 SGHDN and CDR2 FVKESK. The CDR3 runs to 14 residues. CDR3 bases: TGTGCCAGCAGCCAAGGACAGTATACCGGGGAGCTGTTTTTT. This translates into CASSQGQYTGELFF. The variable domain in full, completed from reference TRBV14 and TRBJ2-2, reads EAGVTQFPSHSVIEKGQTVTLRCDPISGHDNLYWYRRVMGKEIKFLLHFVKESKQDESGMPNNRFLAERTGGTYSTLKVQPAELEDSGVYFCASSQGQYTGELFFGEGSRLTVL.

The V gene is TRBV28, the J gene TRBJ2-3; TRBD2 aligns across 13 bases. CDR3 length equals 18 residues. The germline CDR1 and CDR2 sequences are MDHEN and SYDVKM. J was trimmed by 2 bases and V by 11 bases; bases with no gene match: 16. In DNA, the CDR3 is TGTGCCCCCCCGGGACTAGCGGGAAACAGCCCACACACAGATACGCAGTATTTT. Translated: CAPPGLAGNSPHTDTQYF.

CDR3 sequence reads: CASSYGTGVYEQYF. The CDR3 DNA reads TGTGCCAGCAGCTACGGGACAGGGGTCTACGAGCAGTACTTC. This sequence joins TRBV5-6 and TRBJ2-7, with 10 bases fitting TRBD1. The ends lost 3 bases at V and 3 bases at J; junction bases unmatched: 3. The germline gives CDR1 SGHDT, CDR2 YYEEEE. The CDR3 covers 14 residues.

The genes are TRBV6-5 and TRBJ2-1; TRBD1 matches at 10 bases. The CDR3 has 15 residues. V was clipped by 5 bases and J by 5 bases; unmatched bases: 6. The germline V gene encodes CDR1 MNHEY and CDR2 SVGAGI. CDR3 sequence: CASSRGGTGDNEQFF. The CDR3 DNA sequence: TGTGCCAGCAGTAGGGGCGGGACAGGGGACAATGAGCAGTTCTTC.

The V and J genes are TRBV5-1 and TRBJ2-2; unclear D gene. Trimming stripped 1 base from V and 7 bases from J, with 8 bases between. This CDR3 spans 13 amino acids. Per the germline V gene, CDR1 is SGHRS and CDR2 is YFSETQ. CDR3 residues: CASSLSTDGELFF. The CDR3 DNA follows: TGCGCCAGCAGCTTGAGTACTGACGGGGAGCTGTTTTTT.

V usage is TRBV7-2 and J usage is TRBJ2-7; possible D gene TRBD1, 6 bases. CDR3 length: 15 residues. Germline CDR1 and CDR2: SGHTA and FQGNSA. V was trimmed by 4 bases and J by 0 bases, leaving 13 bases between them. The CDR3 region is CASSYRVGSSYEQYF. The CDR3 bases are TGTGCCAGCAGCTACAGGGTTGGGAGCTCCTACGAGCAGTACTTC.

The chain joins TRBV6-1 to TRBJ1-1; D is undetermined. Germline-derived CDR1 and CDR2 are MNHNS and SASEGT. The CDR3 has 13 residues. Trimming cost V 0 bases and J 6 bases, with 8 bases left between them. In DNA, the CDR3 is TGTGCCAGCAGTGAAGCCCGGGTGGCTGAAGCTTTCTTT. Encoded protein: CASSEARVAEAFF.

The gene calls are TRBV5-1 and TRBJ2-5; the D gene is possibly TRBD1 (6 bases). This CDR3 spans 16 amino acids. V was pared by 4 bases and J by 4 bases, with 20 bases between. Germline V CDR1 and CDR2: SGHRS, YFSETQ. DNA for the CDR3: TGCGCCAGCAGCCCCCTGGTTGGGGGCGTAGGAGAGACCCAGTACTTC. Translated: CASSPLVGGVGETQYF.

CDR3 residues: CASSETGSNEKLFF. The CDR3 bases are TGTGCCAGCAGTGAGACAGGGAGTAATGAAAAACTGTTTTTT. This chain links TRBV2 with TRBJ1-4; TRBD1 matches 7 bases. Unmatched junction bases numbered 2, after V lost 3 bases and J lost 4 bases. CDR1 and CDR2 from the germline V gene are SNHLY and FYNNEI. This CDR3 spans 14 amino acids. The whole variable domain, remainder taken from reference TRBV2 and TRBJ1-4, is EPEVTQTPSHQVTQMGQEVILRCVPISNHLYFYWYRQILGQKVEFLVSFYNNEISEKSEIFDDQFSVERPDGSNFTLKIRSTKLEDSAMYFCASSETGSNEKLFFGSGTQLSVL.

This clone was seen more than once but under ten times. The chain couples TRBV21-1 to TRBJ2-7; the table assigns TRBD2, which was not confirmed against the DNA. TRBV21-1 is described as a pseudogene. The CDR3 is made up of 10 amino acids. CDR3 bases: TGTGCCAGCCCGGGAGGCGAGCAGTACTTC. Translated: CASPGGEQYF.

The rearrangement joins TRBV27 to TRBJ2-3, with 7 bases lining up with TRBD1. The CDR3 has 15 amino acids. The ends lost 1 base at V and 3 bases at J; junction bases unmatched: 4. Germline assignment: CDR1 MNHEY and CDR2 SMNVEV (reference sequence). CDR3: CASSLYPTGTDTQYF. The CDR3, as DNA: TGTGCCAGCAGTTTATATCCGACAGGGACAGATACGCAGTATTTT.